This T cell receptor beta chain comes out of a study of PD-1 blockade in classical Hodgkin lymphoma. Study-wide points: Causes of the repertoire differences remain undefined, possibly disease activity or prior therapy. A significant rise in TCR diversity by C4D1 was seen for CD4+ but not CD8+ cells.

Specified time point: cycle 4 day 1 (C4D1), after more than 5 weeks of nivolumab. Each of the patients experienced relapse following autologous stem cell transplantation, and their brentuximab vedotin exposure differed. CDR1 and CDR2 (germline): SGHRS, YFSETQ. CDR3 length equals 14 residues. Trimming stripped 5 bases from V and 0 bases from J, with 11 bases between. Points on this clone: Its antigen is unknown.

This table comes from immunoSEQ multiplex PCR, and its TCRdb copy is limited to in-frame clones, with some not included. The sample carries about 27,000 clones, 72% recorded once. This chain connects TRBV5-1 to TRBJ1-1; unclear D gene. The clonotype was recovered from a human donor with classical Hodgkin lymphoma. The input for sequencing was peripheral blood mononuclear cells (PBMCs), taken before the fourth cycle of nivolumab. The CDR3, as DNA: TGCGCCAGCAGATCCGGGTCCTTGAACACTGAAGCTTTCTTT. It is translated as CASRSGSLNTEAFF. The complete variable domain, with remaining parts taken from reference TRBV5-1 and TRBJ1-1, reads KAGVTQTPRYLIKTRGQQVTLSCSPISGHRSVSWYQQTPGQGLQFLFEYFSETQRNKGNFPGRFSGRQFSNSRSEMNVSTLELGDSALYLCASRSGSLNTEAFFGQGTRLTVV.